This entry is about one TCR beta chain. In the original processing: Reference gene primer amplification gave nucleated cell count estimates. Assay used: immunoSEQ multiplex PCR; TCRdb lists only in-frame clones, some missing. Clonal size and the V and J genes are those of that table, whereas D and trimming came from the DNA. Of roughly 40,000 clones detected, more than 75% appear once; the ten largest clones hold roughly 19%. This record comes from a study of blood T cell repertoires in COVID-19. Overall study context: Sites across the United States, Italy and Spain contributed samples from acute and convalescent COVID-19. The cDNA or gDNA used as material had been derived from T cells, B-cell-depleted T cells, or PBMCs.

Germline CDR1 and CDR2: GTSNPN and SVGIG (reference sequence). V was cut by 1 base and J by 3 bases, with 9 bases left in between. This CDR3 region has 14 residues. This sequence originates from a man in his sixties or seventies with acute or convalescent COVID-19. Material for sequencing was peripheral blood. The rearrangement uses TRBV30 and TRBJ2-2; D gene unclear. The CDR3 is CAWSGYRHTGELFF. CDR3 nucleotide sequence: TGTGCCTGGAGTGGGTACAGACACACCGGGGAGCTGTTTTTT.